These 13 T cell receptor beta chains came from one sample sequenced in a study of blood T cell repertoires in COVID-19. The repertoire was sequenced with immunoSEQ multiplex PCR; TCRdb's copy has only in-frame clones and lacks some. The sample lists tens of thousands of clones; roughly 86% were seen once. The sequencing input was peripheral blood. These receptors were taken from a man aged 55 to 70 with active COVID-19.

V usage is TRBV11-2 and J usage is TRBJ2-1; D is unresolved. V gave up 0 bases and J gave up 5 bases, with 8 bases separating them. The CDR3 loop spans 14 amino acids. Germline CDR1 SGHAT, CDR2 FQNNGV. The CDR3 is CASSLEPVNNEQFF. The CDR3 DNA reads TGTGCCAGCAGCTTAGAGCCAGTTAACAATGAGCAGTTCTTC.

The chain joins TRBV27 to TRBJ1-1, with 9 bases identical to TRBD1. The CDR3 loop spans 14 amino acids. Germline V gene data show CDR1 as MNHEY and CDR2 as SMNVEV (reference sequence). V lost 3 bases to trimming and J lost 7 bases; unmatched junction nucleotides: 6. For the CDR3, the DNA is TGTGCCAGCAGTTTGGACAGGGGCAGGAGTGAAGCTTTCTTT. This encodes CASSLDRGRSEAFF.

This chain joins TRBV19 and TRBJ1-1, with 7 nucleotides matching TRBD1. The CDR3 is 13 amino acids. With V trimmed by 2 bases and J by 11 bases, 8 bases remained unmatched. Germline V gene sequence: CDR1 LNHDA, CDR2 SQIVND (reference sequence). CDR3 sequence reads: CASSISWGRGAFF. The CDR3 nucleotides read TGTGCCAGTAGTATATCCTGGGGCAGGGGGGCTTTCTTT.

The V call is TRBV18, the J call TRBJ2-2; 14 nucleotides agree with TRBD2. The CDR3 totals 16 residues. V was pared by 3 bases and J by 4 bases, with 1 base of the junction left unmatched. Germline CDR1 KGHSH, CDR2 LQKENI. CDR3 loop: CASSPGLAGGTGELFF. CDR3 DNA: TGTGCCAGCTCACCCGGACTAGCGGGGGGCACCGGGGAGCTGTTTTTT.

This sequence joins TRBV11-3 and TRBJ2-1; perhaps TRBD1 as D (6 bases). The V gene lost 11 bases and the J gene lost 5 bases, with 7 bases spanning the gap. The CDR3 sequence is 10 residues long. CDR1 SGHNT and CDR2 YENEEA come from the germline V gene. This CDR3 is CAGDNNEQFF. Here the CDR3 DNA reads TGTGCCGGGGACAACAATGAGCAGTTCTTC.

The rearrangement joins TRBV3-1 (or the pseudogene TRBV3-2) to TRBJ2-1; 10 bases are shared with TRBD1. Per the germline V gene, CDR1 is LGHDT and CDR2 is YNNKEL (reference sequence). Unmatched junction bases numbered 2, after V lost 2 bases and J lost 4 bases. This CDR3 is built from 15 residues. DNA of the CDR3: TGTGCCAGCAGCCAACCGGGACAGGGGTACAATGAGCAGTTCTTC. It encodes CASSQPGQGYNEQFF.

In this sample, this clone turned up a few times. The gene calls are TRBV4-1 and TRBJ2-7; 7 bases agree with TRBD1. Trimming at V came to 2 bases and at J to 0 bases, leaving 7 bases not matched to a gene. The CDR3 spans 16 residues. Looked up from germline, CDR1 is MGHRA and CDR2 is YSYEKL. DNA of the CDR3: TGCGCCAGCAGCCAACCACAGGGGATGAGCTCCTACGAGCAGTACTTC. Encoded protein: CASSQPQGMSSYEQYF.

The chain recombines TRBV19 with TRBJ1-2, with 10 bases that match TRBD1. Germline CDR1 is LNHDA and CDR2 is SQIVND (reference sequence). The CDR3 length is 15 residues. Trimming removed 9 bases from V and 2 bases from J; junction bases left unmatched: 9. In nucleotides, the CDR3 is TGTGCCAGCCTAGGCCCGGGACAGGGGAACTATGGCTACACCTTC. This codes for CASLGPGQGNYGYTF.

V gene TRBV29-1 combines with J gene TRBJ1-2; 9 positions match TRBD1. The CDR3 consists of 14 residues. Germline CDR1 reads SQVTM; CDR2 reads ANQGSEA. Germline trimming cut 7 bases from V and 3 bases from J; bases unmatched to any gene: 9. As DNA, the CDR3 is TGCAGCGCCTCAACAGGGGGCCGGGACTATGGCTACACCTTC. Translation gives CSASTGGRDYGYTF.

This clone has just one count. The chain couples TRBV5-6 to TRBJ2-1, with 8 bases matching TRBD2. Germline assignment: CDR1 SGHDT and CDR2 YYEEEE. This CDR3 has 16 amino acids. V shed 4 bases, J shed 9 bases, and the junction held 15 bases outside the gene matches. The CDR3 sequence is CASSAGPAGAAAEQFF. The CDR3 nucleotides are TGTGCCAGCAGCGCTGGACCAGCGGGAGCGGCGGCTGAGCAGTTCTTC.

This chain joins TRBV7-2 and TRBJ1-3; 9 bases fit TRBD1. The CDR3 loop spans 14 amino acids. With V trimmed by 4 bases and J by 3 bases, 1 base remained unmatched. Germline V CDR1 and CDR2: SGHTA, FQGNSA. The chain's CDR3 is CASSWGQGGNTIYF. The CDR3 DNA reads as TGTGCCAGCAGCTGGGGACAGGGTGGAAACACCATATATTTT.

This clone was observed a single time. At one end, the junction sequence differs from germline, possibly due to a read error. The V and J genes are TRBV2 and TRBJ2-5; TRBD1 matches 9 bases. Germline CDR1 and CDR2: SNHLY and FYNNEI. The length of the CDR3 is 12 residues. The DNA for the CDR3 is TGTGCCAGCATGGGTTCTTGGGGACAGGGTGACTTC. It translates to CASMGSWGQGDF.

The V call is TRBV4-2, the J call TRBJ2-7; 11 nucleotides align to TRBD1. Germline loops: CDR1 LGHNA, CDR2 YNFKEQ. V trimming: 5 bases; J trimming: 6 bases; junction bases outside the gene matches: 9. CDR3 length: 15 amino acids. The DNA of the CDR3 is TGTGCCAGCAGCATACCGGACAGGGGGCGGTTCGAGCAGTACTTC. It encodes CASSIPDRGRFEQYF.